These 14 T cell receptor beta chains were sequenced from one sample in a study of T cell repertoires in cytomegalovirus infection. TCRdb fed the reads into MiXCR, producing one record per CDR3 protein. The sample records around 450,000 distinct CDR3 sequences, about 33% being singletons. The sequencing input was PBMCs. These receptors were obtained from a human donor in good health (CMV status not recorded). Some clones in this sample may be carry-over from other donors' samples.

The genes are TRBV11-2 and TRBJ2-2; D is undetermined. Trimming took off 5 bases at V and 8 bases at J, with 12 bases between the two ends. The germline gives CDR1 SGHAT, CDR2 FQNNGV. CDR3 size: 13 residues. The CDR3 coding sequence is TGTGCCAGCAGCCCCCGTCGAGCGGGGGAGCTGTTTTTT. Its translation is CASSPRRAGELFF. Together with reference TRBV11-2 and TRBJ2-2, the CDR3 gives the full variable domain: EAGVAQSPRYKIIEKRQSVAFWCNPISGHATLYWYQQILGQGPKLLIQFQNNGVVDDSQLPKDRFSAERLKGVDSTLKIQPAKLEDSAVYLCASSPRRAGELFFGEGSRLTVL.

This sequence joins TRBV12-3 or TRBV12-4 and TRBJ1-1, with D uncertain. The CDR3 extends over 13 amino acids. The V and J ends lost 4 bases and 3 bases respectively, with 9 bases between them. The CDR3: CASSSTLDTEAFF. The CDR3 DNA reads as TGTGCCAGCAGTTCGACACTAGACACTGAAGCTTTCTTT.

The chain uses TRBV5-8 and TRBJ2-2; D perhaps matches TRBD1 (6 bases). The CDR3 runs to 15 residues. V was clipped by 2 bases and J by 5 bases, with 13 bases between them. Germline V CDR1 and CDR2: SGHTS, YDEGEE. The CDR3 DNA reads TGTGCCAGCAGCTTAGACACAGGGAGAACCGGGGAGCTGTTTTTT. Protein: CASSLDTGRTGELFF.

This clonotype has ten or more counts. The chain uses TRBV6-1 and TRBJ1-6; D unclear. This CDR3 has 15 amino acids. Trimming cost V 0 bases and J 8 bases, with 11 bases left between them. Germline lookup yields CDR1 MNHNS and CDR2 SASEGT. The CDR3 DNA follows: TGTGCCAGCAGTGAAGCGGCAGCCGCGGATTCACCCCTCCACTTT. This encodes CASSEAAAADSPLHF.

CDR3 nucleotide sequence: TGTGCCAGCAGCGTAGATAGGAGTTACACAGATACGCAGTATTTT. Translating it yields CASSVDRSYTDTQYF. The V and J genes are TRBV9 and TRBJ2-3; no clear D gene. The CDR3 loop spans 15 amino acids. Per the germline V gene, CDR1 is SGDLS and CDR2 is YYNGEE. Deletions cut 0 bases from V and 2 bases from J, with 10 bases between.

This clonotype was detected ten times or more. V usage is TRBV7-2 and J usage is TRBJ1-2; the D is unclear. CDR3 length equals 14 residues. The ends were cut back, 6 bases at V and 6 bases at J, with 17 bases in the middle. Germline values: CDR1 SGHTA, CDR2 FQGNSA. Here the CDR3 reads CASRSDGFVDGYTF. For the CDR3, the DNA is TGTGCCAGCAGATCAGATGGGTTTGTCGATGGCTACACCTTC.

This clonotype has a handful of counts. The genes are TRBV12-3 or TRBV12-4 and TRBJ1-4, with D possibly TRBD1 on 5 matching bases. V lost 0 bases and J lost 8, with 10 bases in between. The length of the CDR3 is 14 residues. CDR3 DNA: TGTGCCAGCAGTTTAGCGCCGGGGGGGGAAAAACTGTTTTTT. Encoded protein: CASSLAPGGEKLFF.

The rearrangement joins TRBV7-6 to TRBJ2-1; TRBD1 aligns across 7 bases. The V and J ends lost 3 bases and 4 bases, in that order; junction bases with no gene match: 9. CDR1 and CDR2 (germline): SGHVS, FNYEAQ. The CDR3 spans 16 residues. CDR3 coding DNA: TGTGCCAGCAGCTTTAACCCGGGGACAGATTACAATGAGCAGTTCTTC. Encoded protein: CASSFNPGTDYNEQFF.

This chain links TRBV19 with TRBJ2-7; 7 bases match TRBD1. The CDR3 length is 14 residues. The germline V gene encodes CDR1 LNHDA and CDR2 SQIVND (reference sequence). V lost 6 bases, J lost 6 bases, and 11 bases stayed unmatched. The CDR3 loop reads CASRNWTGLGEQYF. The CDR3, as DNA: TGTGCCAGTAGGAACTGGACAGGCCTCGGCGAGCAGTACTTC. The variable domain in full, with the rest retrieved from reference TRBV19 and TRBJ2-7, is DGGITQSPKYLFRKEGQNVTLSCEQNLNHDAMYWYRQDPGQGLRLIYYSQIVNDFQKGDIAEGYSVSREKKESFPLTVTSAQKNPTAFYLCASRNWTGLGEQYFGPGTRLTVT.

The chain links TRBV20-1 to TRBJ2-3, with D unresolved. This CDR3 has 16 amino acids. Trimming removed 1 base from V and 2 bases from J, with 16 bases in between. Germline V gene lookup returns CDR1 DFQATT and CDR2 SNEGSKA (reference sequence). The DNA for the CDR3 is TGCAGTGCTAGAGGCTTAGTCCTCTCCAACACAGATACGCAGTATTTT. Its protein is CSARGLVLSNTDTQYF.

V gene TRBV19 combines with J gene TRBJ2-6, with D possibly TRBD1 on 6 matching bases. The V gene lost 2 bases and the J gene lost 2 bases, with 7 bases spanning the gap. CDR1 is LNHDA, CDR2 SQIVND, per germline (reference sequence). The CDR3 has 15 amino acids. For the CDR3, the DNA is TGTGCCAGTAGTATAACAGGGCCTGGGGCCAACGTCCTGACTTTC. It is translated as CASSITGPGANVLTF.

The chain links TRBV18 to TRBJ2-7, with no clear D. This CDR3 has 15 amino acids. Per germline, CDR1 KGHSH and CDR2 LQKENI. The V and J ends lost 8 bases and 4 bases respectively, with 21 bases between them. The CDR3 bases are TGTGCCAGCCGTCCAGGTGCAGGCTCAGATTACGAGCAGTACTTC. Its translation: CASRPGAGSDYEQYF.

This clonotype was detected a few times. The genes are TRBV29-1 and TRBJ1-3; no firm D call. The V end lost 4 bases, the J end lost 4 bases, and 5 bases lay between the germline ends. The CDR3 has 11 amino acids. Per the germline V gene, CDR1 is SQVTM and CDR2 is ANQGSEA. Here the CDR3 reads CSVAGGNTIYF. The CDR3 coding sequence is TGCAGCGTTGCGGGGGGAAACACCATATATTTT.

This clonotype was picked up a small number of times. CDR3 in DNA: TGTGCCAGCAGTGAAGACAGGTTCTCCTACACCTTC. It encodes CASSEDRFSYTF. This chain connects TRBV25-1 to TRBJ1-2; tentative D call: TRBD1 (6 bases). Germline V gives CDR1 MGHDK, CDR2 SYGVNS. V dropped 2 bases and J dropped 10 bases, with 11 bases sitting between them. The CDR3 runs to 12 residues.